This T cell receptor beta chain is from a study of early T cells in non-severe SARS-CoV-2 infection. TCRdb re-called the 5' RACE reads with MiXCR, one entry per CDR3 protein. The sample includes around 89,000 distinct CDR3 sequences, roughly 14% of them seen just once. From germline, CDR1 is MGHRA and CDR2 YSYEKL. The trim removed 1 base at V and 3 bases at J, leaving 9 bases unmatched. The CDR3 contains 18 residues. The rearrangement joins TRBV4-1 to TRBJ2-1; TRBD2 agrees at 10 bases. The sequencing input was whole blood. The receptor's source is an adult who was a healthcare worker with PCR-confirmed SARS-CoV-2 infection or an uninfected control (not recorded which). CDR3 residues: CASSQVISGGPYYNEQFF. For the CDR3, the DNA is TGCGCCAGCAGCCAAGTGATTAGCGGGGGGCCCTACTACAATGAGCAGTTCTTC.